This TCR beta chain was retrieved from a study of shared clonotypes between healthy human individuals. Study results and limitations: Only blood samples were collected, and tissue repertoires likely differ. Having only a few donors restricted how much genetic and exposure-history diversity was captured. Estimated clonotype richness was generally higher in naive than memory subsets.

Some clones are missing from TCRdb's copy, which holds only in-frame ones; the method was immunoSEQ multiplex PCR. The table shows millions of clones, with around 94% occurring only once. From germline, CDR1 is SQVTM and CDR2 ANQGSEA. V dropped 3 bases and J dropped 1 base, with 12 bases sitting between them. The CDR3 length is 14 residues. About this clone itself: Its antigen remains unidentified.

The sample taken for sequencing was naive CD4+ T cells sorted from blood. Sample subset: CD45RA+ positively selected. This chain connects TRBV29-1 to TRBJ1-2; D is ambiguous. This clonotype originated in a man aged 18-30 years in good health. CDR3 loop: CSVDRQPFNYGYTF. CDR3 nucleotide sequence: TGCAGCGTTGATAGGCAGCCTTTTAACTATGGCTACACCTTC.